This T cell receptor (beta chain) was recovered during a study of T-cell reconstitution after alpha-beta-depleted transplantation in children. Study-level findings and limits: At the one-year point after transplant, T-cell counts and TCRbeta diversity were found to come mostly from T cells that had been newly produced. Roughly two months post-transplant, alpha-beta T cells reportedly originated from several hundred graft clones that had expanded. Surviving recipient T cells and thymic progenitors produced the high day-60 TCRbeta diversity seen in some patients.

V dropped 5 bases and J dropped 2 bases, with 13 bases sitting between them. The CDR3 is 14 residues long. The V gene's germline CDR1 is SEHNR and CDR2 FQNEAQ (reference sequence). Unique molecular identifiers tagged the TCRbeta library. TCRdb reanalysed the PCR reads using MiXCR and keeps one entry per CDR3 protein. This table holds fewer than 450,000 distinct CDR3 sequences, around 16% found once. With respect to this clonotype: The target antigen is unknown.

The sequencing used PBMCs, mostly from graft donor cells, collected 360 days after TCRalphabeta/CD19-depleted stem cell transplant. This receptor was taken from a male patient under 10 years old who had a stem cell transplant for acute lymphoblastic leukemia, so the T cells may come from the graft donor. The chain employs TRBV7-9 and TRBJ2-7; no clear D. The CDR3: CASSPRTVAYEQYF. Written as DNA, the CDR3 is TGTGCCAGCAGCCCCCGGACGGTTGCCTACGAGCAGTACTTC.